This paragraph covers one TCR beta chain sequence. No antigen is known for it. This sample stems from a study of cytomegalovirus exposure and HLA in healthy donors. Overall study results and limits: Roughly uniform sequencing depth across donors was assumed, possibly incorrectly.

Amplification used 60 Vbeta primers and 13 Jbeta primers. Sequencing used immunoSEQ multiplex PCR; TCRdb keeps in-frame clones, though not all of them. Of about 140,000 clones listed, about four fifths are singletons. The CDR3 is 15 amino acids. From germline, CDR1 is SEHNR and CDR2 FQNEAQ (reference sequence). Between the trimmed V and J ends, which lost 1 base and 4 bases, there was a span of 13 bases. This TCR was recovered from a male donor in good health and CMV-seronegative. The chain carries TRBV7-9 and TRBJ1-1; no clear D. The sample consisted of PBMCs. The CDR3, as DNA: TGTGCCAGCAGCTTAGGCGGAGGGCGGATCACTGAAGCTTTCTTT. Translation gives CASSLGGGRITEAFF.